The 30 T cell receptor beta chains in this list originate from one sample, sequenced in a study of blood T cell repertoires in COVID-19 (dated by TCRdb to 2018 to 2020). Library method: the immunoSEQ multiplex PCR assay. Drawn from immuneACCESS, this table holds only the in-frame rearrangements with V and J called that TCRdb kept. Clones are partly lost; checked studies trace under half to an unresolved V gene and leave the rest unexplained. Counted in this sample were 200,000 to 250,000 clones; 86% of them appeared once. The ten largest account for 12% of the sample. Material for sequencing was peripheral blood. These receptors all stem from an elderly man with acute or convalescent COVID-19.

V usage is TRBV2 and J usage is TRBJ1-2, with D uncertain. V lost 7 bases to trimming and J lost 6 bases, with 12 bases between them. Germline CDR1 SNHLY, CDR2 FYNNEI. The CDR3 has 12 residues. CDR3 sequence reads: CASTRQKDGYTF. CDR3 coding DNA: TGTGCCAGCACCAGACAAAAGGATGGCTACACCTTC.

J is TRBJ2-7 and V is TRBV11-2; 13 nucleotides line up with TRBD2. Germline loops: CDR1 SGHAT, CDR2 FQNNGV. The CDR3 spans 15 residues. V shed 8 bases and J 2 bases; nucleotides not matched to a gene: 6. Here the CDR3 reads CASVFGTSGAYEQYF. For the CDR3, the DNA is TGTGCCAGCGTTTTTGGGACTAGCGGGGCCTACGAGCAGTACTTC. The entire variable domain, with the rest obtained from reference TRBV11-2 and TRBJ2-7, is as follows: EAGVAQSPRYKIIEKRQSVAFWCNPISGHATLYWYQQILGQGPKLLIQFQNNGVVDDSQLPKDRFSAERLKGVDSTLKIQPAKLEDSAVYLCASVFGTSGAYEQYFGPGTRLTVT.

This chain joins TRBV18 and TRBJ2-2, with D uncertain. Germline V lookup: CDR1 KGHSH, CDR2 LQKENI. V was shortened by 2 bases and J by 6 bases, with 7 bases between the two germline ends. This CDR3 is 13 amino acids long. The CDR3 sequence is CASSPREAGELFF. The CDR3 DNA sequence: TGTGCCAGCTCACCAAGAGAAGCCGGGGAGCTGTTTTTT.

CDR3 nucleotides: TGCGCCAGCAGCTCTGGACAGTACACAGATACGCAGTATTTT. It yields the protein CASSSGQYTDTQYF. The rearrangement joins TRBV5-1 to TRBJ2-3, with a weak D call TRBD1 (6 bases). The CDR3 has 14 amino acids. CDR1 is SGHRS and CDR2 is YFSETQ in the germline V gene. Trimming took 3 bases from V and 2 from J, leaving 10 bases between them. The full variable domain, with the rest looked up from reference TRBV5-1 and TRBJ2-3, is KAGVTQTPRYLIKTRGQQVTLSCSPISGHRSVSWYQQTPGQGLQFLFEYFSETQRNKGNFPGRFSGRQFSNSRSEMNVSTLELGDSALYLCASSSGQYTDTQYFGPGTRLTVL.

The V call is TRBV5-4, the J call TRBJ1-4; no clear D gene. The CDR3 sequence is 14 residues long. Germline V gene sequence: CDR1 SGHNT, CDR2 YYREEE (reference sequence). Trimming removed 4 bases from V and 7 bases from J, with 14 bases in between. CDR3 amino acids: CASSPDGRGEKLFF. The DNA of the CDR3 is TGTGCCAGCAGCCCGGACGGCCGGGGTGAAAAACTGTTTTTT.

This chain joins TRBV5-5 and TRBJ2-7, with TRBD1 as a possible D gene (5 bases). Trimming took off 2 bases at V and 5 bases at J, with 11 bases between the two ends. CDR3 size: 13 residues. Germline CDR1 is SGHKS and CDR2 is YYEKEE (reference sequence). CDR3 bases: TGTGCCAGCAGCTTTATAGGGGCCGACGAGCAGTACTTC. Its translation is CASSFIGADEQYF.

This chain uses TRBV12-5 with TRBJ2-3; TRBD1 is a possible D gene (5 bases). CDR3 length: 13 residues. Germline assignment: CDR1 LGHNT and CDR2 FRNRAP. The V end lost 0 bases, the J end lost 7 bases, and 8 bases lay between the germline ends. CDR3 nucleotides: TGTGCTAGTGGTTTGGTAGGGGCACATACGCAGTATTTT. It translates to CASGLVGAHTQYF.

V usage is TRBV27 and J usage is TRBJ1-2; 9 bases map to TRBD1. Looked up from germline, CDR1 is MNHEY and CDR2 is SMNVEV (reference sequence). The CDR3 contains 14 residues. V was pared by 4 bases and J by 2 bases, with 2 bases of the junction left unmatched. CDR3 DNA: TGTGCCAGCAGTTCGACAGGGGGGAACTATGGCTACACCTTC. It encodes CASSSTGGNYGYTF.

The V gene is TRBV18, the J gene TRBJ2-2, with 9 bases that match TRBD1. Trimming took 1 base from V and 1 from J; bases not matched to a gene: 4. The CDR3 sequence is 17 residues long. Germline V gene sequence: CDR1 KGHSH, CDR2 LQKENI. The CDR3 sequence is CASSPRGGQGNTGELFF. The DNA of the CDR3 is TGTGCCAGCTCACCACGCGGGGGACAGGGGAACACCGGGGAGCTGTTTTTT. Together with reference TRBV18 and TRBJ2-2, the CDR3 gives the full variable domain: NAGVMQNPRHLVRRRGQEARLRCSPMKGHSHVYWYRQLPEEGLKFMVYLQKENIIDESGMPKERFSAEFPKEGPSILRIQQVVRGDSAAYFCASSPRGGQGNTGELFFGEGSRLTVL.

The V and J genes are TRBV7-2 and TRBJ2-5; TRBD2 is a possible D gene (5 bases). Trimming took 5 bases from V and 7 from J, leaving 14 bases between them. The CDR3 sequence is 13 residues long. Germline V gene data show CDR1 as SGHTA and CDR2 as FQGNSA. This CDR3 reads CASSTRTDLTQYF. In DNA form, the CDR3 reads TGTGCCAGCAGCACCCGGACTGACTTGACCCAGTACTTC. Combining the CDR3 with reference TRBV7-2 and TRBJ2-5 gives the whole variable domain GAGVSQSPSNKVTEKGKDVELRCDPISGHTALYWYRQSLGQGLEFLIYFQGNSAPDKSGLPSDRFSAERTGGSVSTLTIQRTQQEDSAVYLCASSTRTDLTQYFGPGTRLLVL.

The chain uses TRBV19 and TRBJ2-5, with D possibly matching TRBD2 (5 bases). This CDR3 has 13 amino acids. CDR1 is LNHDA and CDR2 is SQIVND in the germline V gene (reference sequence). The V and J ends lost 5 bases and 0 bases respectively, with 7 bases between them. The CDR3 sequence: CASSSGYQETQYF. CDR3 nucleotide sequence: TGTGCCAGTAGTTCGGGATACCAAGAGACCCAGTACTTC. Full variable domain (outside the CDR3, taken from reference TRBV19 and TRBJ2-5): DGGITQSPKYLFRKEGQNVTLSCEQNLNHDAMYWYRQDPGQGLRLIYYSQIVNDFQKGDIAEGYSVSREKKESFPLTVTSAQKNPTAFYLCASSSGYQETQYFGPGTRLLVL.

This clone appeared a few times. The J gene is TRBJ1-2, the V gene TRBV19; D remains unclear. The V gene lost 2 bases and the J gene lost 3 bases, with 7 bases spanning the gap. The CDR3 sequence is 13 residues long. Germline CDR1 reads LNHDA; CDR2 reads SQIVND (reference sequence). The CDR3 sequence: CASSIKSDYGYTF. In DNA form, the CDR3 reads TGTGCCAGTAGTATAAAGTCGGACTATGGCTACACCTTC.

A word on this clone: This same CDR3 is encoded by further DNA sequences in the sample. The chain is built from TRBV5-4 and TRBJ2-1, with 11 bases that match TRBD2. J gave up 5 bases and V 4 bases, and 5 bases lay outside the gene matches. Germline V gene data show CDR1 as SGHNT and CDR2 as YYREEE (reference sequence). CDR3 length equals 15 residues. CDR3 region: CASSPGTSGNNEQFF. As DNA, the CDR3 is TGTGCCAGCAGCCCGGGGACTAGCGGAAACAATGAGCAGTTCTTC.

The V and J genes are TRBV27 and TRBJ1-6; the match to TRBD1 covers 7 bases. The V gene's germline CDR1 is MNHEY and CDR2 SMNVEV (reference sequence). Losses at the gene ends were 5 bases for V and 7 bases for J; bases not matched to a gene: 8. The CDR3 loop spans 15 amino acids. This CDR3 reads CASSTLQGTNSPLHF. As DNA, the CDR3 is TGTGCCAGCAGTACGCTACAGGGGACGAATTCACCCCTCCACTTT.

The chain has TRBV28 and TRBJ1-2; D ambiguous. Germline-derived CDR1 and CDR2 are MDHEN and SYDVKM. This CDR3 is built from 11 residues. V shed 7 bases and J shed 4 bases, with 7 bases lying between them. The CDR3 DNA is TGTGCCAGCATGGAGGGCTATGGCTACACCTTC. It encodes CASMEGYGYTF.

The chain employs TRBV2 and TRBJ1-1; D is unclear. V was shortened by 7 bases and J by 4 bases, with 16 bases between the two germline ends. The CDR3 sequence is 14 residues long. Germline V gene lookup returns CDR1 SNHLY and CDR2 FYNNEI. The CDR3 DNA is TGTGCCAGCACCTCCTTTGACGCGGGCACTGAAGCTTTCTTT. As protein: CASTSFDAGTEAFF.

The J gene is TRBJ2-3, the V gene TRBV5-4; TRBD2 agrees at 10 bases. This CDR3 spans 16 amino acids. The J segment lost 6 bases and the V segment lost 0 bases, leaving 7 bases of the junction unmatched. Looked up from germline, CDR1 is SGHNT and CDR2 is YYREEE (reference sequence). As DNA, the CDR3 is TGTGCCAGCAGCTTGGGAGGTCTAGCGGGAGCCGATACGCAGTATTTT. This gives the protein CASSLGGLAGADTQYF. The variable domain in full, with the rest retrieved from reference TRBV5-4 and TRBJ2-3, is ETGVTQSPTHLIKTRGQQVTLRCSSQSGHNTVSWYQQALGQGPQFIFQYYREEENGRGNFPPRFSGLQFPNYSSELNVNALELDDSALYLCASSLGGLAGADTQYFGPGTRLTVL.

The count of this clone is one. The chain couples TRBV29-1 to TRBJ1-1; tentative D call: TRBD1 (6 bases). Germline V gene data show CDR1 as SQVTM and CDR2 as ANQGSEA. The CDR3 extends over 11 amino acids. Trimming stripped 5 bases from V and 6 bases from J, with 10 bases between. The CDR3 nucleotides read TGCAGCGTTCGAAGGACAGCTGAAGCTTTCTTT. This translates into CSVRRTAEAFF.

The chain recombines TRBV19 with TRBJ2-1; tentative D call: TRBD2 (6 bases). Trimming cost V 5 bases and J 6 bases, with 14 bases left between them. Germline loops: CDR1 LNHDA, CDR2 SQIVND (reference sequence). The CDR3 is 14 residues long. The CDR3 sequence is CASSPAGLGNEQFF. The CDR3 bases are TGTGCCAGTAGTCCCGCGGGGTTGGGCAATGAGCAGTTCTTC.

The chain couples TRBV3-1 (or the pseudogene TRBV3-2) to TRBJ2-3; 8 nucleotides match TRBD2. This CDR3 has 17 amino acids. The ends lost 4 bases at V and 0 bases at J; junction bases unmatched: 9. Per germline, CDR1 LGHDT and CDR2 YNNKEL (reference sequence). CDR3 nucleotide sequence: TGTGCCAGCAGCCCCCCCTGGGTAGCGGGAAGCACAGATACGCAGTATTTT. Protein product: CASSPPWVAGSTDTQYF.

The chain links TRBV3-1 (or the pseudogene TRBV3-2) to TRBJ1-2; 7 bases match TRBD1. Germline CDR1 and CDR2: LGHDT and YNNKEL (reference sequence). This CDR3 is built from 13 residues. Trimming took 4 bases from V and 6 from J; bases not matched to a gene: 5. This CDR3 is CASSPGTVHGYTF. DNA of the CDR3: TGTGCCAGCAGCCCGGGGACAGTTCATGGCTACACCTTC.

V usage is TRBV4-3 and J usage is TRBJ2-4, with D possibly TRBD2 on 5 matching bases. Germline lookup yields CDR1 LGHNA and CDR2 YSLEER. The V and J ends lost 5 bases and 6 bases respectively, with 17 bases between them. This CDR3 region has 15 residues. The CDR3 region has the DNA TGCGCCAGCAGCTATACTAGGGCTGGGAGAAACATTCAGTACTTC. This sequence encodes CASSYTRAGRNIQYF.

The V call is TRBV5-4, the J call TRBJ2-7; TRBD1 agrees at 7 bases. This CDR3 has 12 amino acids. The ends lost 4 bases at V and 3 bases at J; junction bases unmatched: 1. The germline gives CDR1 SGHNT, CDR2 YYREEE (reference sequence). CDR3: CASSHRGYEQYF. CDR3 in DNA: TGTGCCAGCAGCCACAGGGGCTACGAGCAGTACTTC. Drawing the rest from reference TRBV5-4 and TRBJ2-7, the complete variable domain is ETGVTQSPTHLIKTRGQQVTLRCSSQSGHNTVSWYQQALGQGPQFIFQYYREEENGRGNFPPRFSGLQFPNYSSELNVNALELDDSALYLCASSHRGYEQYFGPGTRLTVT.

CDR3 DNA sequence: TGCGCCAGCGGGTCCGGGACTAGCACAGATACGCAGTATTTT. It is translated as CASGSGTSTDTQYF. V and J are TRBV5-1 and TRBJ2-3, with a tentative D call TRBD2 (6 bases). Trimming removed 7 bases from V and 0 bases from J, with 12 bases in between. This CDR3 has 14 residues. From germline, CDR1 is SGHRS and CDR2 YFSETQ. Drawing the rest from reference TRBV5-1 and TRBJ2-3, the complete variable domain is KAGVTQTPRYLIKTRGQQVTLSCSPISGHRSVSWYQQTPGQGLQFLFEYFSETQRNKGNFPGRFSGRQFSNSRSEMNVSTLELGDSALYLCASGSGTSTDTQYFGPGTRLTVL.

In regard to this clone: The identical CDR3 is also encoded by other nucleotide sequences in the sample. The rearrangement uses TRBV3-1 (or the pseudogene TRBV3-2) and TRBJ1-1; D not resolved. From germline, CDR1 is LGHDT and CDR2 YNNKEL (reference sequence). V lost 1 base, J lost 1 base, and 4 bases lay in between. This CDR3 is 13 amino acids long. The CDR3: CASSQASNTEAFF. CDR3 bases: TGTGCCAGCAGCCAAGCATCGAACACTGAAGCTTTCTTT.

This chain links TRBV28 with TRBJ1-1; tentative D call: TRBD1 (5 bases). Per germline, CDR1 MDHEN and CDR2 SYDVKM. This CDR3 region has 11 residues. The V gene lost 4 bases and the J gene lost 8 bases, with 8 bases spanning the gap. The CDR3 is CASSSNREAFF. The CDR3 DNA is TGTGCCAGCAGTTCGAACAGGGAAGCTTTCTTT. Full variable domain (missing parts from reference TRBV28 and TRBJ1-1): DVKVTQSSRYLVKRTGEKVFLECVQDMDHENMFWYRQDPGLGLRLIYFSYDVKMKEKGDIPEGYSVSREKKERFSLILESASTNQTSMYLCASSSNREAFFGQGTRLTVV.

The chain joins TRBV18 to TRBJ2-1; 8 nucleotides line up with TRBD2. The CDR3 covers 17 residues. Germline V gene sequence: CDR1 KGHSH, CDR2 LQKENI. After removal of 3 bases from V and 8 bases from J, the junction contained 15 bases not matched to a gene. The CDR3 bases are TGTGCCAGCTCACCTCCCGGGAGGGGTGGGCTGACGGATGAGCAGTTCTTC. This sequence encodes CASSPPGRGGLTDEQFF.

The J gene is TRBJ1-5, the V gene TRBV10-2; a weak D match, TRBD1 (6 bases). CDR1 and CDR2 from the germline V gene are WSHSY and SAAADI. CDR3 size: 15 residues. Trimming removed 6 bases from V and 0 bases from J, with 12 bases in between. The CDR3 sequence: CASRPGTTSNQPQHF. In DNA, the CDR3 is TGCGCCAGCAGGCCCGGGACAACTAGCAATCAGCCCCAGCATTTT.

The chain has TRBV5-6 and TRBJ1-4; 7 nucleotides agree with TRBD1. Trimming cost V 3 bases and J 5 bases; bases outside gene matches: 4. CDR1 and CDR2 (germline): SGHDT, YYEEEE. CDR3 size: 14 residues. Here the CDR3 reads CASSWGTENEKLFF. The CDR3 coding sequence is TGTGCCAGCAGCTGGGGGACAGAAAATGAAAAACTGTTTTTT.

The chain employs TRBV6-5 and TRBJ2-2, with D perhaps TRBD2 (5 bases). Deletions cut 6 bases from V and 7 bases from J, with 15 bases between. Germline lookup yields CDR1 MNHEY and CDR2 SVGAGI. The CDR3 runs to 14 residues. For the CDR3, the DNA is TGTGCCAGCAGACTAGGCCCATTGGGCGGGGAGCTGTTTTTT. Amino acids: CASRLGPLGGELFF.